The 21 T cell receptor beta chains presented below share a single source sample, sequenced in a study of shared clonotypes between healthy human individuals. Libraries were prepared by immunoSEQ multiplex PCR; TCRdb keeps only in-frame clonotypes and omits some of them. The sample carries a few million clones, about 92% recorded once. What was sequenced was naive CD4+ T cells sorted from blood. The subset was: CD45RA+ positively selected. These receptors all come from a man between 18 and 35 years old in good health.

The chain recombines TRBV2 with TRBJ2-2; 9 bases are a match to TRBD2. The J segment lost 6 bases and the V segment lost 4 bases, leaving 6 bases of the junction unmatched. Germline-derived CDR1 and CDR2 are SNHLY and FYNNEI. The CDR3 has 15 residues. CDR3 sequence (DNA): TGTGCCAGCAGTGTTAGCGGGGGTGGAGCCGGGGAGCTGTTTTTT. Its translation: CASSVSGGGAGELFF.

The chain combines TRBV23-1 with TRBJ1-4; D unresolved. TRBV23-1 is flagged as an ORF with uncertain function. The germline V and J ends were trimmed by 4 bases and 0 bases, with 12 bases remaining between them. The CDR3 covers 16 residues. The CDR3 loop reads CASSPRRDATNEKLFF. CDR3 nucleotide sequence: TGCGCCAGCAGTCCTCGGAGAGATGCAACTAATGAAAAACTGTTTTTT.

The genes are TRBV5-6 and TRBJ2-3; 10 nucleotides line up with TRBD2. V lost 5 bases and J lost 6; bases outside the gene matches: 18. Germline CDR1 SGHDT, CDR2 YYEEEE. This CDR3 spans 18 amino acids. CDR3 sequence reads: CASSYLGFSGGQYDTQYF. CDR3 coding DNA: TGTGCCAGCAGTTATCTTGGTTTTAGCGGGGGGCAATACGATACGCAGTATTTT.

The V and J genes are TRBV23-1 and TRBJ1-2, with 8 bases that match TRBD1. TRBV23-1 is marked as an open reading frame, function uncertain. This CDR3 region has 15 residues. Germline trimming cut 0 bases from V and 9 bases from J; bases unmatched to any gene: 9. The CDR3 reads CASSQSAGGCVSYTF. The CDR3 DNA sequence: TGCGCCAGCAGTCAATCGGCAGGGGGCTGTGTAAGCTACACCTTC.

This clone appeared once. V and J are TRBV5-4 and TRBJ2-5, with a tentative D call TRBD2 (6 bases). This CDR3 has 13 amino acids. The germline V gene has CDR1 SGHNT and CDR2 YYREEE (reference sequence). V lost 4 bases, J lost 5 bases, and 12 bases lay in between. CDR3 coding DNA: TGTGCCAGCAGCAACCGGGGGTTGGAGACCCAGTACTTC. This gives the protein CASSNRGLETQYF.

The CDR3 protein is CASSRNGDYYEQYF. In DNA form, the CDR3 reads TGTGCCAGCAGTCGCAACGGCGACTACTACGAGCAGTACTTC. The J gene is TRBJ2-7, the V gene TRBV27; maybe TRBD2 (5 bases). Trimming took off 5 bases at V and 3 bases at J, with 14 bases between the two ends. Germline V gene sequence: CDR1 MNHEY, CDR2 SMNVEV (reference sequence). CDR3 size: 14 residues.

This chain joins TRBV10-3 and TRBJ2-3; possible D gene TRBD2, 6 bases. The CDR3 covers 15 residues. The germline V gene encodes CDR1 ENHRY and CDR2 SYGVKD. V was shortened by 3 bases and J by 0 bases, with 10 bases between the two germline ends. CDR3 loop: CAISDGSGSTDTQYF. The CDR3 DNA is TGTGCCATCAGTGACGGGAGCGGAAGCACAGATACGCAGTATTTT.

This clone was recorded a few times. The chain is built from TRBV12-5 and TRBJ2-2, with 9 bases matching TRBD1. Germline CDR1 LGHNT, CDR2 FRNRAP. The CDR3 totals 15 residues. V was pared by 5 bases and J by 5 bases, with 6 bases of the junction left unmatched. The CDR3 loop reads CASGPDRGETGELFF. CDR3 sequence (DNA): TGTGCTAGTGGTCCGGACAGGGGAGAAACCGGGGAGCTGTTTTTT.

Only one count was recorded for this clone. This chain uses TRBV9 with TRBJ2-2, with D possibly being TRBD1 or TRBD2 (5 bases each). Trimming cost V 0 bases and J 4 bases, with 10 bases left between them. The length of the CDR3 is 15 residues. Germline lookup yields CDR1 SGDLS and CDR2 YYNGEE. Here the CDR3 reads CASSVGGTSTGELFF. The CDR3 region has the DNA TGTGCCAGCAGCGTAGGAGGGACCAGCACCGGGGAGCTGTTTTTT.

The chain couples TRBV28 to TRBJ2-7; a weak D match, TRBD1 (5 bases). V dropped 6 bases and J dropped 2 bases, with 8 bases sitting between them. Germline-derived CDR1 and CDR2 are MDHEN and SYDVKM. The CDR3 runs to 12 residues. The CDR3 protein is CASRLGAYEQYF. The CDR3 coding sequence is TGTGCCAGCAGATTAGGGGCCTACGAGCAGTACTTC. The full variable domain, in which reference TRBV28 and TRBJ2-7 provide the parts outside the CDR3, is DVKVTQSSRYLVKRTGEKVFLECVQDMDHENMFWYRQDPGLGLRLIYFSYDVKMKEKGDIPEGYSVSREKKERFSLILESASTNQTSMYLCASRLGAYEQYFGPGTRLTVT.

The chain couples TRBV4-3 to TRBJ2-6; TRBD1 agrees at 11 bases. CDR1 is LGHNA and CDR2 is YSLEER in the germline V gene. The CDR3 contains 19 residues. The J segment lost 3 bases and the V segment lost 6 bases, leaving 13 bases of the junction unmatched. CDR3 protein: CASSQAAGQGGGGANVLTF. For the CDR3, the DNA is TGCGCCAGCAGTCAGGCGGCGGGACAGGGGGGTGGTGGGGCCAACGTCCTGACTTTC.

The chain uses TRBV14 and TRBJ2-4; 7 bases match TRBD2. The germline V gene has CDR1 SGHDN and CDR2 FVKESK. Trimming cost V 1 base and J 0 bases; bases outside gene matches: 9. The length of the CDR3 is 18 residues. CDR3 bases: TGTGCCAGCAGCCAAGGCAGGGAGGGGATGTCAGCCAAAAACATTCAGTACTTC. Translating gives CASSQGREGMSAKNIQYF.

Details on this clone: Within the sample, other DNA sequences also encode this same CDR3. This chain uses TRBV6-5 with TRBJ2-7; 7 bases match TRBD1. Germline CDR1 reads MNHEY; CDR2 reads SVGAGI. This CDR3 is built from 15 residues. Unmatched junction bases numbered 4, after V lost 0 bases and J lost 2 bases. The CDR3 reads CASSYSNRGPYEQYF. The CDR3 region has the DNA TGTGCCAGCAGTTACTCGAACAGGGGACCCTACGAGCAGTACTTC.

This clone was recorded a few times. CDR3 residues: CASSKVRQGLGYTF. DNA of the CDR3: TGTGCCAGCAGCAAAGTGCGACAGGGCTTGGGCTACACCTTC. This chain connects TRBV21-1 to TRBJ1-2; the table assigns TRBD1, which was not confirmed against the DNA. TRBV21-1 is a pseudogene locus. CDR3 length: 14 amino acids.

V usage is TRBV19 and J usage is TRBJ2-3, with 8 bases that match TRBD1. The junction had 4 bases not matched to a gene; V was cut back by 7 bases and J by 4 bases. Germline values: CDR1 LNHDA, CDR2 SQIVND (reference sequence). The CDR3 runs to 13 residues. The chain's CDR3 is CASTDRAPDTQYF. The DNA for the CDR3 is TGTGCCAGTACGGACAGGGCACCAGATACGCAGTATTTT.

CDR3: CASSSGTGSSSRYEQYF. For the CDR3, the DNA is TGTGCCAGCAGCTCAGGGACGGGGAGCAGCTCTCGCTACGAGCAGTACTTC. V gene TRBV14 combines with J gene TRBJ2-7; perhaps D is TRBD1 or TRBD2 (5 bases each). This CDR3 spans 17 amino acids. Trimming stripped 5 bases from V and 3 bases from J, with 23 bases between. Germline assignment: CDR1 SGHDN and CDR2 FVKESK. Using reference TRBV14 and TRBJ2-7 for the parts outside the CDR3, the full variable domain is EAGVTQFPSHSVIEKGQTVTLRCDPISGHDNLYWYRRVMGKEIKFLLHFVKESKQDESGMPNNRFLAERTGGTYSTLKVQPAELEDSGVYFCASSSGTGSSSRYEQYFGPGTRLTVT.

This rearrangement joins TRBV10-1 to TRBJ2-3; D remains unclear. The V end was cut by 6 bases, the J end by 0 bases, with 10 bases between. Germline-derived CDR1 and CDR2 are WNHNN and SYGVQD (reference sequence). This CDR3 has 14 amino acids. The CDR3: CASSPQFSTDTQYF. CDR3 DNA: TGCGCCAGCAGCCCGCAATTTAGCACAGATACGCAGTATTTT.

V and J are TRBV6-1 and TRBJ1-3, with D hard to call. Germline V lookup: CDR1 MNHNS, CDR2 SASEGT. Deletions cut 3 bases from V and 4 bases from J, with 10 bases between. This CDR3 spans 14 amino acids. The CDR3 bases are TGTGCCAGCAGTGACCCCGGGATCGGAAACACCATATATTTT. Translation: CASSDPGIGNTIYF.

The rearrangement links TRBV28 to TRBJ2-1; maybe TRBD2 (6 bases). This CDR3 comprises 14 residues. Germline values: CDR1 MDHEN, CDR2 SYDVKM. The V and J ends lost 8 bases and 3 bases respectively, with 14 bases between them. The CDR3 here is CASQRGDLYNEQFF. The CDR3 region has the DNA TGTGCCAGCCAGCGCGGGGACCTCTACAATGAGCAGTTCTTC.

The genes are TRBV18 and TRBJ2-7; D not resolved. The germline V gene encodes CDR1 KGHSH and CDR2 LQKENI. The CDR3 is 14 residues long. Trimming pared 0 bases from V and 3 bases from J, leaving 9 bases between. This CDR3 reads CASSPPERGYEQYF. The DNA of the CDR3 is TGTGCCAGCTCACCACCGGAGAGAGGCTACGAGCAGTACTTC.

The V call is TRBV30, the J call TRBJ2-3; D perhaps matches TRBD2 (6 bases). CDR1 is GTSNPN, CDR2 SVGIG, per germline (reference sequence). This CDR3 region has 14 residues. Trimming took off 4 bases at V and 4 bases at J, with 15 bases between the two ends. The CDR3 DNA reads TGTGCCTGGATGGTGGGGGGAAAGGCAGATACGCAGTATTTT. Translation gives CAWMVGGKADTQYF.